These T cell receptor beta chains were read from a single sample in a study of T cell clones after liver transplantation. This table comes from immunoSEQ multiplex PCR, and its TCRdb copy is limited to in-frame clones, with some not included. The sample records some 80,000 clones, about 85% being singletons. The sequencing here drew on CD4+ T cells from blood, taken less than 50 months after liver transplant. The receptors shown here come from a human patient who received a liver transplant. Some T cells may arise from the graft donor. Both conserved end residues are part of each CDR3. A D gene is named only where the DNA matches it firmly. The size field is filled for only some rows; it gives once, few, many or a size class.

cdr3_aa	cdr3_nt	d_call	clone_size	j_call	v_call
CASRLGRANYGYTF	TGTGCAAGTCGCTTAGGGCGGGCTAACTATGGCTACACCTTC	.	.	TRBJ1-2	TRBV12-2
CASKTGVPFSPLHF	TGTGCCAGTAAGACAGGGGTCCCCTTTTCACCCCTCCACTTT	TRBD1	.	TRBJ1-6	TRBV6-5
CASSPVSGGSNQPQHF	TGTGCCAGCTCACCGGTTTCAGGCGGCAGCAATCAGCCCCAGCATTTT	.	.	TRBJ1-5	TRBV18
CAITAKDITDTQYF	TGTGCCATCACGGCGAAGGATATCACAGATACGCAGTATTTT	.	.	TRBJ2-3	TRBV10-3
CASSSPRIGYEQYF	TGTGCCAGCAGCTCACCAAGGATTGGCTACGAGCAGTACTTC	.	.	TRBJ2-7	TRBV5-5
CASSSRDTYNEQFF	TGCGCCAGCAGCTCCCGGGACACTTACAATGAGCAGTTCTTC	.	.	TRBJ2-1	TRBV5-1
CSAPQGRKRYF	TGCAGTGCTCCCCAGGGCCGGAAGCGGTACTTC	.	medium-sized	TRBJ2-7	TRBV20-1
CASRPRARRTDTQYF	TGTGCCAGCAGACCTCGGGCTAGGCGCACAGATACGCAGTATTTT	.	.	TRBJ2-3	TRBV6-6
CASSPTAYSGNTIYF	TGTGCCAGCAGCCCAACAGCCTACTCTGGAAACACCATATATTTT	.	.	TRBJ1-3	TRBV11-2
CASSHPQGVNTEAFF	TGTGCCAGCAGCCACCCTCAGGGGGTGAACACTGAAGCTTTCTTT	TRBD1	.	TRBJ1-1	TRBV14
CASSDIYQPQHF	TGTGCCAGCAGCGATATTTATCAGCCCCAGCATTTT	.	few	TRBJ1-5	TRBV6-1
CASSHRGTGNTGELFF	TGCGCCAGCAGTCACCGTGGGACAGGGAACACCGGGGAGCTGTTTTTT	TRBD1	.	TRBJ2-2	TRBV23-1
CASSLAATAEQYF	TGTGCCAGCAGCTTAGCCGCGACGGCCGAGCAGTACTTC	.	.	TRBJ2-7	TRBV7-2
CASSPYGQGSTNSPLHF	TGCGCCAGCAGCCCCTATGGACAGGGTTCAACCAATTCACCCCTCCACTTT	TRBD1	.	TRBJ1-6	TRBV4-3
CASSLDRGYEQYF	TGTGCCAGCAGCTTAGACAGGGGCTACGAGCAGTACTTC	.	.	TRBJ2-7	TRBV11-2
CAWRFQERTEAFF	TGTGCCTGGAGGTTTCAGGAGAGGACTGAAGCTTTCTTT	.	.	TRBJ1-1	TRBV30
CASSRDRGLGNQPQHF	TGTGCCAGCAGCCGGGACAGGGGGCTCGGCAATCAGCCCCAGCATTTT	TRBD1	.	TRBJ1-5	TRBV7-8
CASSFRDDTQYF	TGTGCCAGCAGCTTTAGAGATGATACGCAGTATTTT	.	once	TRBJ2-3	TRBV11-1
CASSFQREGYNEQFF	TGTGCCAGCAGCTTTCAGCGGGAGGGCTACAATGAGCAGTTCTTC	TRBD2	.	TRBJ2-1	TRBV7-3
CASSLDRSYEQYF	TGTGCCAGCAGCTTAGATCGGTCATACGAGCAGTACTTC	.	.	TRBJ2-7	TRBV11-3
CASSQDLGQGRGYTF	TGCGCCAGCAGCCAAGATCTTGGGCAGGGAAGAGGCTACACCTTC	.	.	TRBJ1-2	TRBV4-3
CASSRIFSGGFGETQYF	TGTGCCAGCAGTCGTATCTTCTCGGGAGGGTTTGGGGAGACCCAGTACTTC	TRBD2	.	TRBJ2-5	TRBV5-4
CASSDFRGRIGETQYF	TGTGCCAGCAGTGACTTCCGGGGACGCATCGGAGAGACCCAGTACTTC	.	.	TRBJ2-5	TRBV6-4
CASSPPDTTRAVITDTQYF	TGTGCCAGCTCACCCCCGGATACGACTCGCGCGGTTATCACAGATACGCAGTATTTT	.	.	TRBJ2-3	TRBV18
CASSLVAVALTASTDTQYF	TGTGCCAGCAGCTTAGTGGCGGTAGCGCTGACTGCTAGCACAGATACGCAGTATTTT	.	.	TRBJ2-3	TRBV7-2
CASSNPRDSGLTDTQYF	TGTGCCAGCAGCAATCCCCGGGACAGTGGGCTGACAGATACGCAGTATTTT	.	.	TRBJ2-3	TRBV21-1
CASRFRAGGEEKLFF	TGTGCAAGTCGCTTCAGGGCGGGCGGAGAGGAAAAACTGTTTTTT	.	.	TRBJ1-4	TRBV12-2
CASKSGRGESPLHF	TGTGCCAGCAAGAGTGGCAGGGGCGAGTCACCCCTCCACTTT	.	.	TRBJ1-6	TRBV7-2
CATSREAGTPVYEQYF	TGTGCCACCAGCAGAGAAGCCGGGACGCCCGTCTACGAGCAGTACTTC	.	.	TRBJ2-7	TRBV15
CASSPDRIWEAFF	TGTGCCAGCAGCCCAGACAGGATATGGGAAGCTTTCTTT	.	.	TRBJ1-1	TRBV6-5
CASGFGGAREQYF	TGTGCTAGTGGTTTCGGGGGGGCTCGGGAGCAGTACTTC	TRBD2	.	TRBJ2-7	TRBV12-5
CASSDSGSNNQPQHF	TGTGCCAGCAGTGATTCGGGCAGTAACAATCAGCCCCAGCATTTT	.	once	TRBJ1-5	TRBV2
CASSPGSTITDTQYF	TGTGCCAGCAGCCCAGGGTCAACCATCACAGATACGCAGTATTTT	.	.	TRBJ2-3	TRBV7-3
CASRKGTVYGYTF	TGTGCCAGCAGAAAAGGGACCGTGTATGGCTACACCTTC	.	.	TRBJ1-2	TRBV6-5
CASGQVSNQPQHF	TGTGCCTCCGGACAGGTTAGCAATCAGCCCCAGCATTTT	TRBD1	.	TRBJ1-5	TRBV10-3
CASSPISGGSFSTDTQYF	TGTGCCAGCAGTCCTATCTCAGGGGGATCATTTAGCACAGATACGCAGTATTTT	TRBD1	.	TRBJ2-3	TRBV28
CASRNTGYGQPQHF	TGTGCCAGCAGAAATACAGGGTATGGTCAGCCCCAGCATTTT	.	.	TRBJ1-5	TRBV27
CASSNRDAGYEQYF	TGTGCCAGCAGCAACCGGGACGCAGGGTACGAGCAGTACTTC	.	.	TRBJ2-7	TRBV9
CASSYSPRDTEAFF	TGTGCCAGCAGTTACTCCCCTCGGGACACAGAAGCTTTCTTT	.	.	TRBJ1-1	TRBV6-5
CASSQSGLAGGNEQFF	TGCGCCAGCAGCCAATCGGGACTAGCGGGGGGGAATGAGCAGTTCTTC	TRBD2	.	TRBJ2-1	TRBV4-3
CASSEDGGGARRAQYF	TGTGCCAGCAGTGAAGATGGCGGGGGGGCCCGGCGGGCGCAGTATTTT	TRBD2	.	TRBJ2-3	TRBV6-1
CASSVEGRVSHTDTQYF	TGTGCCAGCAGCGTAGAGGGGAGGGTATCACACACAGATACGCAGTATTTT	TRBD2	.	TRBJ2-3	TRBV9
CASSPPGTPQETQYF	TGTGCCAGCTCACCCCCCGGGACACCACAAGAGACCCAGTACTTC	.	.	TRBJ2-5	TRBV18
CASSKTTENYGYTF	TGTGCCAGCAGCAAAACTACAGAAAACTATGGCTACACCTTC	.	.	TRBJ1-2	TRBV21-1
CASSLVARGLQETQYF	TGTGCCAGCAGCTTGGTAGCCAGGGGGTTACAAGAGACCCAGTACTTC	TRBD1	once	TRBJ2-5	TRBV5-6
CASSESRNTEAFF	TGTGCCAGCAGTGAAAGCAGGAACACTGAAGCTTTCTTT	.	.	TRBJ1-1	TRBV6-1
CASSVDGIHNEQFF	TGTGCCAGCAGCGTAGACGGAATTCACAATGAGCAGTTCTTC	.	.	TRBJ2-1	TRBV9
CASSLALGDNYGYTF	TGTGCCAGCAGCTTAGCGCTGGGTGATAACTATGGCTACACCTTC	.	.	TRBJ1-2	TRBV7-2
CAISESMGQGEAFF	TGTGCCATCAGTGAGTCTATGGGGCAGGGGGAAGCTTTCTTT	.	.	TRBJ1-1	TRBV10-3